This T cell receptor (beta chain) was documented in a study of T cells in Graves' hyperthyroidism and ophthalmopathy. Regarding the study as a whole: Model-based prediction identified ophthalmopathy a median about 6.8 months prior to its onset. Blood held most thyroid clonotypes expanded above 0.001 frequency.

Newly diagnosed patients aged 18 to 65 had hyperthyroidism of under 2 months' duration. Every diagnosis used clinical symptoms, serum thyroxine and TRAb, thyroid ultrasound and orbital computed tomography. RNA transcripts served as the template for amplifying TCR beta CDR3 regions. The TCR CDR3 was amplified in a first-round RT-PCR using the HTBI primer set. TCRdb re-analysed the multiplex PCR reads in MiXCR, keeping a single row per CDR3 protein. Here the sample spans some 600,000 distinct CDR3 sequences, approximately 15% being singletons. Note on this clonotype: Its specificity is unknown.

Trimming at V came to 3 bases and at J to 7 bases, leaving 7 bases not matched to a gene. This CDR3 contains 15 residues. From germline, CDR1 is SGHDN and CDR2 FVKESK. The chain joins TRBV14 to TRBJ1-2; 11 bases agree with TRBD1. This TCR was recovered from a woman in her 30s with Graves' hyperthyroidism that later progressed to Graves' ophthalmopathy. Material for sequencing was blood. CDR3 amino acids: CASSQVGQGAFGYTF. The CDR3 region has the DNA TGTGCCAGCAGCCAGGTTGGACAGGGGGCTTTTGGCTACACCTTC.